This T cell receptor beta chain is from a study of cytomegalovirus exposure and HLA in healthy donors. Details on this clone: Antigen unknown.

Study-level results: Reportedly, fewer N-insertions than the 666-donor mean appeared in an Asian-associated ancestry cluster in a later analysis. Rare TCR sequences predominated, though certain public TCRs were found in many donors.

The CDR3 runs to 15 residues. Unmatched junction bases numbered 6, after V lost 3 bases and J lost 2 bases. Germline CDR1 SGHRS, CDR2 YFSETQ. The PCR made use of 60 Vbeta and 13 Jbeta primers. The method was immunoSEQ multiplex PCR; TCRdb's version includes in-frame clones alone and lacks a portion of them. The table includes roughly 200,000 clones, 70% to 80% detected once. Sequenced sample: PBMCs. The clonotype comes from a woman aged 25-40 years in good health and CMV-seropositive. The chain has TRBV5-1 and TRBJ2-7, with 9 bases fitting TRBD1. This CDR3 reads CASSSYRGRPYEQYF. The CDR3 DNA reads TGCGCCAGCAGCTCTTACAGGGGGCGCCCCTACGAGCAGTACTTC.